This T cell receptor (beta chain) was sequenced during a study of high-grade serous ovarian cancer treatment subgroups. Tumor samples were obtained before definitive surgery or chemotherapy. TCRdb keeps only in-frame clones here, not all; method: immunoSEQ multiplex PCR. Among about 3,200 clones listed, 63% were seen once. In germline, CDR1 is GTSNPN, CDR2 SVGIG (reference sequence). Between the trimmed V and J ends, which lost 2 bases and 3 bases, there was a span of 10 bases. This CDR3 spans 14 amino acids. This TCR was recovered from a human donor with high-grade serous ovarian cancer. Sequenced: tumor tissue. The V call is TRBV30, the J call TRBJ2-2; D might be TRBD2 (5 bases). CDR3: CAWSFGIHTGELFF. The DNA for the CDR3 is TGTGCCTGGAGTTTCGGGATTCACACCGGGGAGCTGTTTTTT.